Each of the 25 T cell receptor beta chains below was sequenced from the same sample in a study of post-analysis software for immune sequencing data. Sequencing libraries made from TCR beta cDNA carried unique molecular identifiers. TCRdb called the PCR reads again in MiXCR, with one record for every CDR3 protein. Counted here are hundreds of thousands of distinct CDR3 sequences, roughly half occurring once; the ten biggest clones make up 4.6%. No antigen has been identified for these receptors. Study conclusions and caveats: Compared with controls, patients had more of about 5 TRBV segments, including TRBV5-6, TRBV5-1 and TRBV20-1.

Specimen: blood. The receptor set was obtained from a girl aged 5 to 17 with multiple sclerosis.

This clonotype appeared a few times. The chain combines TRBV20-1 with TRBJ2-7, with D possibly called TRBD1 or TRBD2 (6 bases each). Trimming removed 4 bases at V and 5 bases at J, with 12 bases between. Germline V gives CDR1 DFQATT, CDR2 SNEGSKA (reference sequence). The length of the CDR3 is 12 residues. The CDR3 spells CSATLGGDEQYF. The DNA of the CDR3 is TGCAGTGCTACATTGGGGGGCGACGAGCAGTACTTC.

This chain links TRBV14 with TRBJ2-7; the match to TRBD1 covers 12 bases. In germline, CDR1 is SGHDN, CDR2 FVKESK. The CDR3 length is 18 residues. V dropped 1 base and J dropped 3; count of bases not matched to a gene: 10. CDR3 bases: TGTGCCAGCAGCCAAGGTCGGCGGGGACAGGGGGCAATCTACGAGCAGTACTTC. It encodes CASSQGRRGQGAIYEQYF.

The CDR3 sequence: CASSLSLKTGKNGYTF. The CDR3, as DNA: TGTGCCAGCAGCCTCAGCCTGAAGACAGGAAAAAATGGCTACACCTTC. The rearrangement links TRBV9 to TRBJ1-2; TRBD1 might be the D (6 bases). The CDR3 extends over 16 amino acids. The V and J ends lost 4 bases and 6 bases respectively, with 22 bases between them. Germline V gene lookup returns CDR1 SGDLS and CDR2 YYNGEE.

This clonotype was seen more than once but under ten times. The chain combines TRBV6-1 with TRBJ2-3; TRBD2 agrees at 10 bases. CDR1 and CDR2 from the germline V gene are MNHNS and SASEGT. The CDR3 is 16 residues long. Trimming at V came to 6 bases and at J to 2 bases, leaving 8 bases not matched to a gene. CDR3 nucleotides: TGTGCCAGCAGGGAAACCGGGACTAGCGCCACAGATACGCAGTATTTT. This gives the protein CASRETGTSATDTQYF.

This chain uses TRBV12-3 or TRBV12-4 with TRBJ2-3, with unresolved D. The germline V and J ends were trimmed by 1 base and 4 bases, with 12 bases remaining between them. The CDR3 extends over 15 amino acids. In nucleotides, the CDR3 is TGTGCCAGCAGTTTAGTTTCAGTCAACGCAGATACGCAGTATTTT. Translating it yields CASSLVSVNADTQYF.

The chain carries TRBV20-1 and TRBJ2-3; 7 bases match TRBD2. The germline V gene encodes CDR1 DFQATT and CDR2 SNEGSKA (reference sequence). CDR3 length equals 13 residues. Trimming took 5 bases from V and 3 from J; bases not matched to a gene: 5. The CDR3 DNA reads as TGCAGTGCTGGGGGGGGAGGAACAGATACGCAGTATTTT. Residues: CSAGGGGTDTQYF.

The rearrangement links TRBV6-5 to TRBJ2-1, with TRBD2 identical over 8 bases. Germline V gives CDR1 MNHEY, CDR2 SVGAGI. V was clipped by 5 bases and J by 5 bases; unmatched bases: 11. The CDR3 loop spans 16 amino acids. Here the CDR3 DNA reads TGTGCCAGCAGTCGCCCTAAGCGGGGGTCTCACAATGAGCAGTTCTTC. Translation gives CASSRPKRGSHNEQFF.

A few counts support this clonotype. This chain uses TRBV15 with TRBJ2-4; 8 nucleotides line up with TRBD1. The J call may be in error: the DNA end matches TRBJ2-7 better. Germline values: CDR1 LNHNV, CDR2 YYDKDF (reference sequence). The length of the CDR3 is 16 residues. The CDR3 region has the DNA TGTGCCACCAGCAGCGGCCCCGGGACAGGAACCTACGAGCAGTACTTC. This translates into CATSSGPGTGTYEQYF.

The chain combines TRBV24-1 with TRBJ1-2, with D unclear. Germline V gene sequence: CDR1 KGHDR, CDR2 SFDVKD. This CDR3 has 16 amino acids. V was shortened by 0 bases and J by 8 bases, with 18 bases between the two germline ends. CDR3 protein: CATSDLRPGSVKGYTF. The CDR3 DNA reads TGTGCCACCAGTGATTTGCGTCCAGGCTCTGTGAAGGGCTACACCTTC.

This clonotype was seen only a few times. The V gene is TRBV28, the J gene TRBJ2-5, with D perhaps assigned TRBD1 or TRBD2 (6 bases each). Germline-derived CDR1 and CDR2 are MDHEN and SYDVKM. The CDR3 is 16 residues long. Between the trimmed V and J ends, which lost 5 bases and 4 bases, there was a span of 20 bases. This CDR3 is CASSPLGGGRRETQYF. CDR3 in DNA: TGTGCCAGCAGTCCCTTAGGTGGGGGGCGCCGAGAGACCCAGTACTTC.

J is TRBJ2-1 and V is TRBV20-1, with 12 bases identical to TRBD2. Unmatched junction bases numbered 8, after V lost 5 bases and J lost 9 bases. The CDR3 has 14 residues. From germline, CDR1 is DFQATT and CDR2 SNEGSKA (reference sequence). This CDR3 reads CSAQPSGRATEQFF. In DNA, the CDR3 is TGCAGTGCTCAGCCTAGCGGGAGGGCCACTGAGCAGTTCTTC.

This sequence joins TRBV20-1 and TRBJ2-4, with TRBD1 matching 11 bases. V was clipped by 5 bases and J by 12 bases; unmatched bases: 18. The CDR3 has 16 amino acids. CDR1 is DFQATT and CDR2 is SNEGSKA in the germline V gene (reference sequence). The CDR3 DNA reads TGCAGTGCTGAGGAACCCGGGACAGGGGGTGATGGCACTCAGTACTTC. Encoded protein: CSAEEPGTGGDGTQYF.

The chain carries TRBV4-1 and TRBJ1-1, with unresolved D. CDR3 length equals 14 residues. The germline CDR1 and CDR2 sequences are MGHRA and YSYEKL. The V and J ends lost 4 bases and 0 bases respectively, with 9 bases between them. The CDR3 coding sequence is TGCGCCAGCAGCCCGCACAGAGTGAACACTGAAGCTTTCTTT. Protein sequence: CASSPHRVNTEAFF.

The rearrangement joins TRBV11-2 to TRBJ1-1, with a tentative D call TRBD1 (5 bases). Germline V gives CDR1 SGHAT, CDR2 FQNNGV. CDR3 length equals 13 residues. Trimming removed 8 bases from V and 7 bases from J, with 17 bases in between. CDR3 bases: TGTGCCAGCGGTCAAATGAGTAGGGGTGAAGCTTTCTTT. Its translation is CASGQMSRGEAFF.

This chain connects TRBV2 to TRBJ2-7; maybe TRBD2 (7 bases). CDR1 is SNHLY, CDR2 FYNNEI, per germline. V lost 5 bases, J lost 2 bases, and 16 bases lay in between. The CDR3 is 15 amino acids. In DNA form, the CDR3 reads TGTGCCAGCAGTACCTCCGGGGGGCCCACCTACGAGCAGTACTTC. Its protein product is CASSTSGGPTYEQYF.

This clonotype has more than one count but fewer than ten. The chain recombines TRBV10-3 with TRBJ2-7, with 8 nucleotides matching TRBD2. The CDR3 sequence is 17 residues long. Germline CDR1 reads ENHRY; CDR2 reads SYGVKD. After removal of 4 bases from V and 3 bases from J, the junction contained 14 bases not matched to a gene. CDR3 residues: CAISGPRRGGDGYEQYF. CDR3 nucleotide sequence: TGTGCCATCAGTGGCCCCCGTCGGGGGGGAGATGGCTACGAGCAGTACTTC.

The rearrangement uses TRBV5-1 and TRBJ2-5, with D perhaps assigned TRBD1 or TRBD2 (5 bases each). TRBJ2-7 matches the DNA end more closely, so the J call is doubtful. Per germline, CDR1 SGHRS and CDR2 YFSETQ. This CDR3 has 16 amino acids. The CDR3 here is CASSLGAGTAQDEQYF. Here the CDR3 DNA reads TGCGCCAGCAGCTTGGGGGCCGGGACCGCACAAGACGAGCAGTACTTC.

Only a few counts were recorded for this clonotype. V usage is TRBV29-1 and J usage is TRBJ2-6, with D hard to call. CDR1 SQVTM and CDR2 ANQGSEA come from the germline V gene. The CDR3 spans 14 residues. V was clipped by 4 bases and J by 0 bases, with 7 bases between them. CDR3 nucleotide sequence: TGCAGCGTTGGGCAACCCTCTGGGGCCAACGTCCTGACTTTC. Its translation: CSVGQPSGANVLTF.

This clonotype appeared a single time. The chain couples TRBV10-3 to TRBJ2-7; 7 bases are a match to TRBD1. Germline V gene sequence: CDR1 ENHRY, CDR2 SYGVKD. The ends lost 5 bases at V and 0 bases at J; junction bases unmatched: 7. This CDR3 has 15 amino acids. The CDR3 DNA reads as TGTGCCATCAGTAAAGACAGGGAGCTCTCCTACGAGCAGTACTTC. Residues: CAISKDRELSYEQYF.

This rearrangement joins TRBV20-1 to TRBJ2-7; 10 nucleotides match TRBD1. With 6 bases clipped from V and 3 bases from J, the junction kept 8 bases outside the gene matches. CDR3 size: 14 residues. Germline CDR1 and CDR2: DFQATT and SNEGSKA (reference sequence). The CDR3 region has the DNA TGCAGTGCAGCCAGGGACAGGGGCATCTACGAGCAGTACTTC. This translates into CSAARDRGIYEQYF.

This clonotype was counted a few times. The genes are TRBV6-6 and TRBJ2-2; D possibly corresponds to TRBD1 (6 bases). The germline CDR1 and CDR2 sequences are MNHNY and SVGAGI (reference sequence). The CDR3 length is 16 residues. V dropped 6 bases and J dropped 2 bases, with 16 bases sitting between them. CDR3 region: CASSLTGTPNTGELFF. The CDR3 DNA reads TGTGCCAGCAGCCTCACCGGGACACCAAACACCGGGGAGCTGTTTTTT.

The V call is TRBV20-1, the J call TRBJ2-1; D gene unclear. The CDR3 runs to 12 residues. Trimming took 5 bases from V and 8 from J, leaving 13 bases between them. Germline assignment: CDR1 DFQATT and CDR2 SNEGSKA (reference sequence). The CDR3 protein is CSAGPSWDEQFF. In nucleotides, the CDR3 is TGCAGTGCTGGACCCTCTTGGGATGAGCAGTTCTTC.

This clonotype was recorded only once. This chain joins TRBV7-2 and TRBJ2-3, with TRBD2 matching over 10 bases. The V and J ends lost 4 bases and 7 bases, in that order; junction bases with no gene match: 11. Germline CDR1 SGHTA, CDR2 FQGNSA. This CDR3 comprises 16 residues. CDR3 nucleotide sequence: TGTGCCAGCAGCTCCTCTCCCCAGCGGGGGGGCCATACGCAGTATTTT. Protein product: CASSSSPQRGGHTQYF.

This clonotype was seen only a few times. J is TRBJ2-7 and V is TRBV6-6, with 8 bases that match TRBD2. J lost 0 bases, V lost 5 bases, and 9 bases had no gene match. Germline V gene sequence: CDR1 MNHNY, CDR2 SVGAGI (reference sequence). The CDR3 totals 16 residues. CDR3 in DNA: TGTGCCAGCAGTGGAACTAGCGGCCCAAGCTCCTACGAGCAGTACTTC. It translates to CASSGTSGPSSYEQYF.

V and J are TRBV5-1 and TRBJ2-7; 7 bases match TRBD2. The CDR3 totals 15 residues. Germline V gene sequence: CDR1 SGHRS, CDR2 YFSETQ. The ends lost 4 bases at V and 7 bases at J; junction bases unmatched: 14. The CDR3 DNA reads TGCGCCAGCAGCATCGGACCCGCCCAAGCGGGAGAGCAGTACTTC. It codes for CASSIGPAQAGEQYF.